This T cell receptor beta chain stems from a study of cytomegalovirus exposure and HLA in healthy donors. Study-level results: According to a later analysis, most TCR beta chains associated with CMV appeared HLA-restricted.

As for this clone: Antigen unknown.

The PCR ran on 60 Vbeta and 13 Jbeta primers. The data were produced by immunoSEQ multiplex PCR, yet TCRdb's version contains in-frame clones alone and is incomplete. The sample comprises 64,000 or so clones, 70% of which are singletons, and roughly 9.8% rests with the top ten. Regarding donors, all were healthy bone marrow donors. The CDR3 sequence is 15 residues long. Germline assignment: CDR1 SGDLS and CDR2 YYNGEE. V was pared by 0 bases and J by 4 bases, with 5 bases of the junction left unmatched. The chain has TRBV9 and TRBJ2-3; 7 positions match TRBD1. The sequenced sample consisted of PBMCs. The sequence was collected from a woman aged 45 to 65 in good health and CMV-seropositive. For the CDR3, the DNA is TGTGCCAGCAGCGTAGTCCCTGGACAGGCAGATACGCAGTATTTT. The encoded protein is CASSVVPGQADTQYF.